These T cell receptor beta chains were read from a single sample in a study of cytomegalovirus exposure and HLA in healthy donors. Some clones are missing from TCRdb's copy, which holds only in-frame ones; the method was immunoSEQ multiplex PCR. The clone table shows 90,000 to 100,000 clones, with the ten largest holding 3% to 4%. Sequences were obtained from PBMCs. These receptor sequences come from a woman aged 30 to 39 in good health and CMV-seronegative. The CDR3 runs from the conserved cysteine through the conserved F or W. Fields, in order: CDR3 length, V gene, J gene, CDR3 protein.

cdr3_length: 12
v_call: TRBV18
j_call: TRBJ2-7
cdr3_aa: CASSSTGYEQYF

cdr3_length: 13
v_call: TRBV11-1
j_call: TRBJ1-2
cdr3_aa: CASSLDRGHGYTF

cdr3_length: 15
v_call: TRBV6-6
j_call: TRBJ1-5
cdr3_aa: CASSYQDRGDQPQHF

cdr3_length: 13
v_call: TRBV11-3
j_call: TRBJ1-1
cdr3_aa: CASSLTGNTEAFF

cdr3_length: 15
v_call: TRBV7-2
j_call: TRBJ1-1
cdr3_aa: CASSVLRGPAQKAFF

cdr3_length: 13
v_call: TRBV30
j_call: TRBJ1-1
cdr3_aa: CAWSLSRNTEAFF

cdr3_length: 16
v_call: TRBV28
j_call: TRBJ2-3
cdr3_aa: CASSPRTGKATDTQYF

cdr3_length: 15
v_call: TRBV5-1
j_call: TRBJ2-1
cdr3_aa: CASSLISGGVGEQFF

cdr3_length: 16
v_call: TRBV19
j_call: TRBJ1-4
cdr3_aa: CASSAREPGGREKLFF

cdr3_length: 13
v_call: TRBV2
j_call: TRBJ1-1
cdr3_aa: CASGQGVDTEAFF

cdr3_length: 15
v_call: TRBV6-6
j_call: TRBJ1-3
cdr3_aa: CASSYSRISGNTIYF

cdr3_length: 11
v_call: TRBV7-9
j_call: TRBJ1-1
cdr3_aa: CASSLGGEAFF